This T cell receptor beta chain was captured in a study of T-cell reconstitution after alpha-beta-depleted transplantation in children (dated by TCRdb to about 2016). Describing the broader study: T-cell immune reconstitution after TCRalphabeta/CD19-depleted allogeneic hematopoietic cell transplantation in children was quantitatively tracked in the study by means of TCR repertoire profiling.

Based on the germline V gene (reference sequence), the CDR1 and CDR2 sequences are SEHNR and FQNEAQ. From its cysteine to its phenylalanine, the CDR3 spans 12 amino acids. Here the CDR3 DNA is all that survives: 36 bases in frame from base 1. Relative to germline, V is 4 bases shorter and J is 4 bases shorter, with 7 bases between their ends. The treatment or condition label here, explained by the study, means: allogeneic hematopoietic cell transplantation with graft depleted of TCRalphabeta T cells and CD19 B cells. Transplant recipients were children who received TCRalphabeta/CD19-depleted allogeneic hematopoietic cell grafts. Library preparation used PCR. The reads were generated on an Illumina HiSeq 2500. TCR library preparation used molecular barcoding, with unique molecular identifiers applied to normalize quantification of the TCRbeta repertoire. Starting from the raw public reads, TCRdb applied fastp trimming at Q25, assembled clones with MiXCR and retained in-frame beta chains. Here each entry gathers all rows of one CDR3 protein and keeps the most common genes and DNA. The sample table shows 600,000 to 700,000 distinct CDR3 sequences, and 10% to 15% are seen once. The ten top clones hold 0.65% to 0.9% of the sample.

Summary of the overall study and its limitations: Apparently early alphabetaT-cell count recovery about two months after transplant reportedly relied on only several hundred rapidly expanded clones derived from non-depleted graft cells. In some patients, the high TCRbeta diversity seen at day 60 was put down to recipient T cells and intrathymic progenitors that had survived conditioning. Over the following months the frequencies of hyperexpanded clones went down, and after one year T-cell counts and TCRbeta diversity were mostly credited to newly produced T cells.

Notes on this clonotype: Its binding antigen is unknown. No much larger clone is present one base from it, and per-base qualities are unavailable.

The receptor was isolated from a girl aged 2-10 years with congenital amegakaryocytic thrombocytopenia, due to receive a stem cell transplant. The chain uses TRBV7-9 and TRBJ1-2; no D gene can be assigned with confidence. Here the sequenced sample was PBMCs, taken before TCRalphabeta/CD19-depleted stem cell transplant. The CDR3 region has the sequence CASSSDPYGYTF. The DNA sequence is as follows: TGTGCCAGCAGCTCGGACCCCTATGGCTACACCTTC. Supplemented by the reference TRBV7-9 and TRBJ1-2 proteins around the CDR3, the complete variable domain is DTGVSQNPRHKITKRGQNVTFRCDPISEHNRLYWYRQTLGQGPEFLTYFQNEAQLEKSRLLSDRFSAERPKGSFSTLEIQRTEQGDSAMYLCASSSDPYGYTFGSGTRLTVV.